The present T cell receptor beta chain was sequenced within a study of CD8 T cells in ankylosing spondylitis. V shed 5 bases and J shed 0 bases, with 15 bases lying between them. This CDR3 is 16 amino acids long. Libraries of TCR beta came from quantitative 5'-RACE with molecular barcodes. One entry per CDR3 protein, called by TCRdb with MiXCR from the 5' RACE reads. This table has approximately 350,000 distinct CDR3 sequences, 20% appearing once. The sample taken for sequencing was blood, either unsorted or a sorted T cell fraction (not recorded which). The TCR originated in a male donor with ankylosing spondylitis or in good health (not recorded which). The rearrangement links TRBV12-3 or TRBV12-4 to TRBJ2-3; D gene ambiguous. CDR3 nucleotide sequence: TGTGCCAGCAGTCCAACGTGGGCGCGAAGCACAGATACGCAGTATTTT. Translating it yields CASSPTWARSTDTQYF.